This T cell receptor beta chain was identified during a study of blood T cell repertoires in COVID-19. Trimming took off 6 bases at V and 5 bases at J, with 11 bases between the two ends. From germline, CDR1 is MNHNY and CDR2 SVGAGI (reference sequence). CDR3 length: 12 residues. Produced via immunoSEQ multiplex PCR; TCRdb's table is partial and in-frame only. The table has under 75,000 clones, 88% seen once. The sequence derives from a woman of 80 years or more with active COVID-19. The chain links TRBV6-6 to TRBJ2-7; tentative D call: TRBD1 (6 bases). The specimen was peripheral blood. CDR3 protein: CASRRTAHEQYF. The CDR3, as DNA: TGTGCCAGCAGGCGGACAGCCCACGAGCAGTACTTC.